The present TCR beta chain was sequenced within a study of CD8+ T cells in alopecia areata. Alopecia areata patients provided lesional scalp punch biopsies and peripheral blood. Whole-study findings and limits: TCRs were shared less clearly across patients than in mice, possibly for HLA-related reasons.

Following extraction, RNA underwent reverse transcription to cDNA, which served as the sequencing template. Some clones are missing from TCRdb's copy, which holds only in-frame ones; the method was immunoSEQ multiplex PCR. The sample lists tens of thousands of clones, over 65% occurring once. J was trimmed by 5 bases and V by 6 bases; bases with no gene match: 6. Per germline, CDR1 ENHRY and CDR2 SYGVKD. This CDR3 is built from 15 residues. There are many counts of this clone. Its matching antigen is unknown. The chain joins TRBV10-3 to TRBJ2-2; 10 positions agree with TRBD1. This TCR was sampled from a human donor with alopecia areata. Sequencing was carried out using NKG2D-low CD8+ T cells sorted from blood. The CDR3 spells CAIRAGTGETGELFF. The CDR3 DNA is TGTGCCATCAGGGCCGGGACAGGGGAGACCGGGGAGCTGTTTTTT.